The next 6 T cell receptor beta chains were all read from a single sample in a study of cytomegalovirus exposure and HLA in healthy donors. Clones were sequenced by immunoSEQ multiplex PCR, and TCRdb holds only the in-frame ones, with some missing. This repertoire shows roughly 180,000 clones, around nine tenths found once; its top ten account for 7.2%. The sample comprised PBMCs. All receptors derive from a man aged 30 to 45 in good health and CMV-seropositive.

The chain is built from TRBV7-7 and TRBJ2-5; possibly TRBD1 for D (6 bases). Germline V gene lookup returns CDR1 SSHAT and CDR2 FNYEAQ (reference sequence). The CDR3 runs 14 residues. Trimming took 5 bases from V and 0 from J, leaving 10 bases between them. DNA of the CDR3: TGTGCCAGCAGCCTGACAGGCGACCAAGAGACCCAGTACTTC. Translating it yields CASSLTGDQETQYF.

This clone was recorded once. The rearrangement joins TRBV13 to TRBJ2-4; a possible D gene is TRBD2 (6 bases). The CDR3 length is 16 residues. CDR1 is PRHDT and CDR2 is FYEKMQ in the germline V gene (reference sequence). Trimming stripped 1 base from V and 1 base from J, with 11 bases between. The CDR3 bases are TGTGCCAGCAGCTTAGAGGAGGGTACGGCCAAAAACATTCAGTACTTC. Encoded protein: CASSLEEGTAKNIQYF.

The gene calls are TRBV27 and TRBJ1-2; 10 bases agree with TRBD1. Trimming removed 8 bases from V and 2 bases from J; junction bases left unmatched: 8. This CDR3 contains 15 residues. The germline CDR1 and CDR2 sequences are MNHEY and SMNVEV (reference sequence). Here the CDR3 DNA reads TGTGCCAGCGCCGCTCCGGGACAGGGGAACTATGGCTACACCTTC. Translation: CASAAPGQGNYGYTF.

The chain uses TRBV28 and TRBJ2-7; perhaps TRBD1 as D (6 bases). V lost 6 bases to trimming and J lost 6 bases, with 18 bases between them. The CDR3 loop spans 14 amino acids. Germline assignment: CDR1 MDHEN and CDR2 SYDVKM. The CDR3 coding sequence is TGTGCCAGCAGCGCTGTGACAGGCATCGGCGAGCAGTACTTC. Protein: CASSAVTGIGEQYF.

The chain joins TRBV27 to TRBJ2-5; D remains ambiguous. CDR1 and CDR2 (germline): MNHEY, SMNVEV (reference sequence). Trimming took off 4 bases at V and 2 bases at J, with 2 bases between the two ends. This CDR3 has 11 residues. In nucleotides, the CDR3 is TGTGCCAGCAGTTCACAAGAGACCCAGTACTTC. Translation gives CASSSQETQYF.

CDR3 sequence (DNA): TGTGCCAGCACCCCTAATGTGGCGGGGGCCGCCCCGCGGCCCCAGTTCTTC. The encoded protein is CASTPNVAGAAPRPQFF. This chain uses TRBV11-3 with TRBJ2-1, with D perhaps matching TRBD2 (7 bases). V dropped 7 bases and J dropped 13 bases, with 32 bases sitting between them. Germline assignment: CDR1 SGHNT and CDR2 YENEEA. This CDR3 spans 17 amino acids.